This T cell receptor beta chain emerged from a study of blood T cell repertoires in COVID-19. V gave up 6 bases and J gave up 2 bases; unmatched junction bases: 5. The CDR3 runs 16 residues. The germline V gene encodes CDR1 MDHEN and CDR2 SYDVKM. Some clones are missing from TCRdb's copy, which holds only in-frame ones; the method was immunoSEQ multiplex PCR. The sample shows fewer than 120,000 clones, 88% of them seen only once. This sequence was found in a woman in her forties or fifties with acute or convalescent COVID-19. The V gene is TRBV28, the J gene TRBJ2-1; 12 positions match TRBD2. The sample was peripheral blood. The CDR3, as DNA: TGTGCCAGCAGCTCTAGCGGGAGGGATCCCTACAATGAGCAGTTCTTC. Translating it yields CASSSSGRDPYNEQFF.